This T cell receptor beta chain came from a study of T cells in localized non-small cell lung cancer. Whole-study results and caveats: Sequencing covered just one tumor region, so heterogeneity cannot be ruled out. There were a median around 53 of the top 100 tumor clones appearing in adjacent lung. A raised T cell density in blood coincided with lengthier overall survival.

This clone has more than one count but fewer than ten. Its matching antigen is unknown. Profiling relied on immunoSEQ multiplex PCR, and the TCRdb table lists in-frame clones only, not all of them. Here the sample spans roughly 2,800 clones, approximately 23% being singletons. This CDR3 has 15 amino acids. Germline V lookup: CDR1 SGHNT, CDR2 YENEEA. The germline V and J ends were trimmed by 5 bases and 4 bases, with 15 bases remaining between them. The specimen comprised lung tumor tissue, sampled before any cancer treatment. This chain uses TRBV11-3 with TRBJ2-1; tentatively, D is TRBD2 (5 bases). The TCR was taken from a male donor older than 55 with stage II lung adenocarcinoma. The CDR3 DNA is TGTGCCAGCAGCCCGGCGGAGCGGTCTTACAATGAGCAGTTCTTC. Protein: CASSPAERSYNEQFF. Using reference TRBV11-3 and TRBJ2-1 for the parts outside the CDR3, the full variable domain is EAGVVQSPRYKIIEKKQPVAFWCNPISGHNTLYWYLQNLGQGPELLIRYENEEAVDDSQLPKDRFSAERLKGVDSTLKIQPAELGDSAVYLCASSPAERSYNEQFFGPGTRLTVL.